Listed below are T cell receptor beta chains from one sample, sequenced in a study of blood T cell repertoires in COVID-19. Some clones are missing from TCRdb's copy, which holds only in-frame ones; the method was immunoSEQ multiplex PCR. The sample yields 110,000 or so clones, 81% seen once. The specimen was peripheral blood. The receptors shown here come from a man aged 50 to 59 with acute or convalescent COVID-19. Each CDR3 is given with its conserved first and last residue. D genes are given only for firm matches. For some rows the clone size is stated as once, few or many, or as a class when expanded; others skip it.

d_call,clone_size,j_call,v_call,cdr3_nt,cdr3_aa
NA,NA,TRBJ1-6,TRBV9,TGTGCCAGCAGCGGCTCCGTGACCGCCCTAGGCGATTCACCCCTCCACTTT,CASSGSVTALGDSPLHF
NA,few,TRBJ1-6,TRBV2,TGTGCCACCGATCTGGACAGCCCCTATAATTCACCCCTCCACTTT,CATDLDSPYNSPLHF
NA,few,TRBJ2-7,TRBV11-2,TGTGCCAGCAAAACTGCTGGTATCCACGAGCAGTACTTC,CASKTAGIHEQYF
TRBD1,NA,TRBJ1-2,TRBV9,TGTGCCAGCAGCGCCACCACAGGACAGGGGGCTTATGGCTACACCTTC,CASSATTGQGAYGYTF
NA,NA,TRBJ2-3,TRBV2,TGTGCCAGCAGTGTGGCAGGGGAGCGGGATACGCAGTATTTT,CASSVAGERDTQYF
NA,NA,TRBJ1-6,TRBV6-4,TGTGCCAGCACAGGCTCCCAGAACTATAATTCACCCCTCCACTTT,CASTGSQNYNSPLHF
TRBD1,few,TRBJ2-7,TRBV10-3,TGTGCCATCCTGGACAGGGGCGTAAACGAGCAGTACTTC,CAILDRGVNEQYF
TRBD1,NA,TRBJ1-2,TRBV10-3,TGTGCCACCGGACAGGGGAAGGGTGGCTACACCTTC,CATGQGKGGYTF
TRBD1,once,TRBJ2-7,TRBV24-1,TGTGCCACCAGTGATTTGGGACAGGGGCAGTACTTC,CATSDLGQGQYF
TRBD1,NA,TRBJ1-4,TRBV5-5,TGTGCCAGCAGCGTCGGGACAGGTCCTAATAGGGGACTGTTTTTT,CASSVGTGPNRGLFF
TRBD1,once,TRBJ2-3,TRBV19,TGTGCCAGTAGTATAGATAAGGGGACGGGACAGAGCACAGATACGCAGTATTTT,CASSIDKGTGQSTDTQYF
NA,NA,TRBJ1-1,TRBV3-1/TRBV3-2,TGTGCCAGCAGCCCCCAATTGACTCAGAACACTGAAGCTTTCTTT,CASSPQLTQNTEAFF
NA,NA,TRBJ1-6,TRBV6-1,TGTGCCAGCAGTGAACAAACTATCTCCTATAATTCACCCCTCCACTTT,CASSEQTISYNSPLHF
TRBD2,NA,TRBJ2-5,TRBV12-3/TRBV12-4,TGTGCCAGCAGCGGGGGGGCACGGGAGACCCAGTACTTC,CASSGGARETQYF
TRBD1,NA,TRBJ1-4,TRBV29-1,TGCAGCGTCTCGGGACAGAATAATGAAAAACTGTTTTTT,CSVSGQNNEKLFF
NA,NA,TRBJ1-1,TRBV19,TGTGCCAGTAGTATAGATCGAATGGCCAACACTGAAGCTTTCTTT,CASSIDRMANTEAFF
TRBD1,once,TRBJ1-2,TRBV10-1,TGCGCCAGCAGCCACAGGGGGCCTAACTATGGCTACACCTTC,CASSHRGPNYGYTF
NA,NA,TRBJ1-5,TRBV9,TGTGCCAGCAGCGCAGGAGGGAGCAATCAGCCCCAGCATTTT,CASSAGGSNQPQHF
TRBD2,NA,TRBJ2-7,TRBV28,TGTGCCACCGCGGGGGTGACCTACGAGCAGTACTTC,CATAGVTYEQYF
NA,NA,TRBJ1-2,TRBV6-1,TGTGCCAGCAGTGAGCGCAGGAACTATGGCTACACCTTC,CASSERRNYGYTF
NA,NA,TRBJ1-2,TRBV7-2,TGTGCCAGCAGCTTCTACGCAGACATTAACTATGGCTACACCTTC,CASSFYADINYGYTF
NA,once,TRBJ1-6,TRBV6-2/TRBV6-3,TGTGCCAGCAGTGAGGGCTGGGCCCTGCCACCCCTCCACTTT,CASSEGWALPPLHF
NA,NA,TRBJ2-5,TRBV2,TGTGCCAGCAGTGGGGGCCAGTACCAAGAGACCCAGTACTTC,CASSGGQYQETQYF
NA,NA,TRBJ1-5,TRBV6-5,TGTGCCAGCAGTTGGACAGAGAGCAATCAGCCCCAGCATTTT,CASSWTESNQPQHF
TRBD1,NA,TRBJ2-2,TRBV10-3,TGTGCCATCAGTGAACAGGGGAGCGGGGAGCTGTTTTTT,CAISEQGSGELFF
NA,medium-sized,TRBJ2-1,TRBV27,TGTGCCAGCAGACCGTTAGTCTCCTACAATGAGCAGTTCTTC,CASRPLVSYNEQFF
NA,NA,TRBJ2-6,TRBV5-1,TGCGCCAGCAGCTTGGGCGCTTCCGGGGCCAACGTCCTGACTTTC,CASSLGASGANVLTF
NA,NA,TRBJ2-5,TRBV20-1,TGCAGTGCTAGTTTTAGCGGTCTAGAGACCCAGTACTTC,CSASFSGLETQYF
TRBD2,NA,TRBJ2-2,TRBV5-1,TGCGCCAGCAGCTTGCGTCTAGCGGGGGGCTCGAACACCGGGGAGCTGTTTTTT,CASSLRLAGGSNTGELFF
NA,NA,TRBJ2-6,TRBV7-9,TGTGCCAGCAGCTTGAGGACAACTACCCCTGGGGCCAACGTCCTGACTTTC,CASSLRTTTPGANVLTF
NA,NA,TRBJ1-5,TRBV3-1/TRBV3-2,TGTGCCAGCAGCCAAGCTTCAGGGTATCAGCCCCAGCATTTT,CASSQASGYQPQHF
NA,NA,TRBJ2-7,TRBV27,TGTGCCAGCGCGGTCTCCCTGTCCTACGAGCAGTACTTC,CASAVSLSYEQYF
TRBD1,NA,TRBJ2-3,TRBV3-1/TRBV3-2,TGTGCCAGCAGCCTGGACAGGGGGACAGATACGCAGTATTTT,CASSLDRGTDTQYF
TRBD1,NA,TRBJ1-1,TRBV24-1,TGTGCCACCAGTGATTCGGGCAGGGGGCGGACTGAAGCTTTCTTT,CATSDSGRGRTEAFF
NA,NA,TRBJ1-2,TRBV12-3/TRBV12-4,TGTGCCAGCAGTGATAGGAGGGGAGGAGGCTACACCTTC,CASSDRRGGGYTF
TRBD1,few,TRBJ2-3,TRBV5-4,TGTGCCACCCGAGGCCCGACCGGGACAGGGGGTAATCGCGGCACAGATACGCAGTATTTT,CATRGPTGTGGNRGTDTQYF
NA,once,TRBJ2-4,TRBV5-4,TGTGCCAGCAGCTTGGGGCAGGGGTTAGCCAAAAACATTCAGTACTTC,CASSLGQGLAKNIQYF
NA,NA,TRBJ1-1,TRBV6-1,TGTGCCAGCAGTGATCTAGGGGGAGAAGCTTTCTTT,CASSDLGGEAFF
NA,NA,TRBJ1-2,TRBV27,TGTGCCAGCAGTTTGGAAGGGGCTGGGTATGGCTACACCTTC,CASSLEGAGYGYTF
NA,NA,TRBJ1-2,TRBV5-1,TGCGCCAGCAGCTTGGTGGCGGCACAGGGTGGCTACACCTTC,CASSLVAAQGGYTF
TRBD1,few,TRBJ1-6,TRBV5-6,TGTGCCAGCAGCACCGGACAGGGACTGGATTCACCCCTCCACTTT,CASSTGQGLDSPLHF
TRBD1,NA,TRBJ1-6,TRBV30,TGTGCCTGGAGCCCCGGGACAGATAATTCACCCCTCCACTTT,CAWSPGTDNSPLHF
TRBD2,NA,TRBJ2-5,TRBV9,TGTGCCAGCAGCGCTAGACTAGCGGGGGGAAAACAAGAGACCCAGTACTTC,CASSARLAGGKQETQYF
TRBD2,once,TRBJ2-7,TRBV5-4,TGTGCCAGCAGCCAACCGGGACTAGCGGGGGCCTACTCCTACGAGCAGTACTTC,CASSQPGLAGAYSYEQYF
NA,few,TRBJ1-1,TRBV6-1,TGTGCCAGCAGTGAAGCGGGTGCGGGTACTGAAGCTTTCTTT,CASSEAGAGTEAFF
TRBD1,NA,TRBJ2-1,TRBV24-1,TGTGCCACCAGTGATTTAGGGGACAGGGTCTATGAGCAGTTCTTC,CATSDLGDRVYEQFF
TRBD1,NA,TRBJ1-2,TRBV2,TGTGCCAGCAGATCCGGGACAGGGGGCTATGGCTACACCTTC,CASRSGTGGYGYTF
NA,NA,TRBJ1-5,TRBV27,TGTGCCAGCAGTCATGACAATGGCAATCAGCCCCAGCATTTT,CASSHDNGNQPQHF
NA,NA,TRBJ1-6,TRBV28,TGTGCCAGCAGTCCGGCTAGCTCCTATAATTCACCCCTCCACTTT,CASSPASSYNSPLHF
TRBD1,NA,TRBJ1-2,TRBV10-1,TGCGCCAACCTAAAGGGGACAGTCTATGGCTACACCTTC,CANLKGTVYGYTF
TRBD1,NA,TRBJ1-4,TRBV9,TGTGCCAGCAGCGTTACAGGGGTCAGTGAAAAACTGTTTTTT,CASSVTGVSEKLFF
NA,NA,TRBJ1-6,TRBV4-1,TGCGCCAGCAGTTCGTTGCTTAGCTCCTATAATTCACCCCTCCACTTT,CASSSLLSSYNSPLHF
NA,NA,TRBJ1-2,TRBV6-1,TGTGCCAGCAGTGAATTGGGTGGGCTGGGCTACACCTTC,CASSELGGLGYTF
NA,NA,TRBJ1-2,TRBV12-3/TRBV12-4,TGTGCCAGCAGTTTGGGCAGCCACTATGGCTACACCTTC,CASSLGSHYGYTF
TRBD1,NA,TRBJ2-3,TRBV29-1,TGCAGCACTGGAGGGACAGGGCTCACAGATACGCAGTATTTT,CSTGGTGLTDTQYF
TRBD1,NA,TRBJ2-6,TRBV28,TGTGCCAGCCAACAGGGGGGATTTTCTGGGGCCAACGTCCTGACTTTC,CASQQGGFSGANVLTF
NA,few,TRBJ2-2,TRBV30,TGTGCCTGGAGTGCTATCCCGAACACCGGGGAGCTGTTTTTT,CAWSAIPNTGELFF